A single sample gave rise to the 18 T cell receptor beta chains below, sequenced in a study of regulatory T cells in long-lasting Graves disease. The time point was: newly diagnosed GD, antithyroid drugs for less than 3 months. Making the TCR library involved RNA that had been extracted from PBMCs. Construction of TCR beta libraries relied on iRepertoire HTBI primers and on Arm-PCR targeting CDR3 regions. TCRdb itself ran the multiplex PCR reads through MiXCR, one entry per CDR3 protein. The table shows around 470,000 distinct CDR3 sequences, with 14% occurring only once. This sample also appeared in a second study, on T cells in Graves' hyperthyroidism and ophthalmopathy.

The source material was peripheral blood mononuclear cells (PBMCs), sampled at new diagnosis, from a patient treated with antithyroid drugs. The source is a woman aged 50 to 60 with Graves disease.

This clonotype has ten or more counts. The rearrangement uses TRBV6-9 and TRBJ2-3; tentatively, D is TRBD1 or TRBD2 (6 bases each). This CDR3 is 18 amino acids long. CDR1 is MNHGY, CDR2 SVAAGI, per germline. V was trimmed by 3 bases and J by 6 bases, leaving 25 bases between them. The CDR3 DNA reads TGTGCCAGCAGTTACTTGGGGGGCGGGACTGTACGTCGGGATACGCAGTATTTT. This codes for CASSYLGGGTVRRDTQYF.

The rearrangement uses TRBV6-2 or TRBV6-3 and TRBJ2-3; 7 bases line up with TRBD2. CDR1 is MNHEY and CDR2 is SVGEGT in the germline V gene. This CDR3 has 14 residues. V was clipped by 3 bases and J by 6 bases; unmatched bases: 6. In DNA, the CDR3 is TGTGCCAGCAGTTATCGGGCTAGCGGTGATACGCAGTATTTT. As protein: CASSYRASGDTQYF.

This clonotype was picked up many times. This chain connects TRBV18 to TRBJ2-2; 7 bases align to TRBD2. The V and J ends lost 3 bases and 5 bases, in that order; junction bases with no gene match: 9. Germline CDR1 reads KGHSH; CDR2 reads LQKENI. The CDR3 consists of 16 residues. The CDR3 region is CASSPPSRRETGELFF. The DNA for the CDR3 is TGTGCCAGCTCACCTCCAAGTCGGCGGGAGACCGGGGAGCTGTTTTTT.

The rearrangement uses TRBV3-1 and TRBJ2-2; a possible D gene is TRBD1 (6 bases). This CDR3 contains 14 residues. Germline CDR1 and CDR2: LGHDT and YNNKEL (reference sequence). Trimming shortened V by 3 bases and J by 3 bases, and 8 bases separated the two germline ends. The CDR3 loop reads CASSHRGDTGELFF. In nucleotides, the CDR3 is TGTGCCAGCAGCCACAGGGGTGACACCGGGGAGCTGTTTTTT.

This clonotype was detected many times. The chain recombines TRBV10-2 with TRBJ2-1; D remains ambiguous. Per the germline V gene, CDR1 is WSHSY and CDR2 is SAAADI. There are 13 residues in the CDR3. V dropped 4 bases and J dropped 14 bases, with 18 bases sitting between them. The CDR3 DNA reads as TGCGCCAGCAGTGGCAGGCCCAGCGAAGTGAAGTTCTTC. This translates into CASSGRPSEVKFF.

This clonotype was counted only a few times. The chain employs TRBV19 and TRBJ1-5; D is unresolved. In germline, CDR1 is LNHDA, CDR2 SQIVND (reference sequence). This CDR3 spans 15 amino acids. V lost 5 bases and J 0 bases, leaving 11 bases between the germline ends. The CDR3 here is CASSQYTLSNQPQHF. Written as DNA, the CDR3 is TGTGCCAGTAGTCAATACACCCTTAGCAATCAGCCCCAGCATTTT.

Note on this clonotype: One end of the junction varies from germline; a read error may be responsible. The chain combines TRBV7-3 with TRBJ2-1; 7 bases are a match to TRBD2. Looked up from germline, CDR1 is SGHTA and CDR2 is FQGTGA. CDR3 length: 14 amino acids. In DNA, the CDR3 is TGTGCCAGCAGCAAACTAGCGCAGAACAATGAGCAGCTCTTC. It specifies CASSKLAQNNEQLF. The complete variable domain, with remaining parts taken from reference TRBV7-3 and TRBJ2-1, reads GAGVSQTPSNKVTEKGKYVELRCDPISGHTALYWYRQSLGQGPEFLIYFQGTGAADDSGLPNDRFFAVRPEGSVSTLKIQRTERGDSAVYLCASSKLAQNNEQLFGPGTRLTVL.

The chain recombines TRBV9 with TRBJ2-5; no clear D. The germline V gene encodes CDR1 SGDLS and CDR2 YYNGEE. The CDR3 consists of 13 residues. V was shortened by 0 bases and J by 2 bases, with 5 bases between the two germline ends. The CDR3 bases are TGTGCCAGCAGCGTAGCTTCTCAAGAGACCCAGTACTTC. Amino acid sequence: CASSVASQETQYF.

In the case of this clonotype: A read error is possible here, since a much larger clone lies one base away. V gene TRBV20-1 combines with J gene TRBJ2-5; D may be TRBD2 (5 bases). This CDR3 comprises 15 residues. Trimming left V 6 bases short and J 1 base short, with 18 bases between. CDR1 and CDR2 (germline): DFQATT, SNEGSKA (reference sequence). In nucleotides, the CDR3 is TGCAGTGCCACCCCGCTGGGCGGGTCCCAAGAGACCCAGTACTTC. Its protein is CSATPLGGSQETQYF.

This clonotype was found many times. The rearrangement links TRBV28 to TRBJ2-3, with 8 bases that match TRBD2. Germline-derived CDR1 and CDR2 are MDHEN and SYDVKM. V dropped 3 bases and J dropped 0; count of bases not matched to a gene: 5. There are 16 residues in the CDR3. CDR3 amino acids: CASSLGSGASTDTQYF. As DNA, the CDR3 is TGTGCCAGCAGTTTGGGTAGCGGGGCCAGCACAGATACGCAGTATTTT.

The table lists this clonotype with a few counts. The gene calls are TRBV12-3 or TRBV12-4 and TRBJ2-5; D uncertain. The ends were cut back, 6 bases at V and 2 bases at J, with 10 bases in the middle. This CDR3 is 13 amino acids long. The CDR3 DNA sequence: TGTGCCAGCAGCCCGACTTGGCAAGAGACCCAGTACTTC. This translates into CASSPTWQETQYF.

This clonotype was seen at least ten times. The rearrangement joins TRBV28 to TRBJ1-1; 8 bases are a match to TRBD1. The CDR3 loop spans 15 amino acids. With 3 bases clipped from V and 10 bases from J, the junction kept 13 bases outside the gene matches. The germline V gene encodes CDR1 MDHEN and CDR2 SYDVKM. The chain's CDR3 is CASSFPEAGGKGAFF. Written as DNA, the CDR3 is TGTGCCAGCAGTTTCCCCGAGGCAGGGGGCAAGGGAGCTTTCTTT.

In this sample, this clonotype turned up many times. The rearrangement uses TRBV28 and TRBJ2-6; 8 nucleotides line up with TRBD1. The length of the CDR3 is 18 residues. The germline V gene encodes CDR1 MDHEN and CDR2 SYDVKM. Trimming removed 4 bases from V and 2 bases from J; junction bases left unmatched: 10. The CDR3 DNA sequence: TGTGCCAGCAGTTCAACATCAGGGGGCGCGGCTGGGGCCAACGTCCTGACTTTC. Translating it yields CASSSTSGGAAGANVLTF.

The chain uses TRBV2 and TRBJ2-2; 7 positions match TRBD1. Per germline, CDR1 SNHLY and CDR2 FYNNEI. This CDR3 region has 16 residues. V lost 6 bases and J lost 1; bases outside the gene matches: 8. As DNA, the CDR3 is TGTGCCAGCAGCCCTACAGGGGTCCTGAACACCGGGGAGCTGTTTTTT. It yields the protein CASSPTGVLNTGELFF.

The table lists this clonotype with a few counts. The gene calls are TRBV20-1 and TRBJ2-3, with D unclear. The better agreement between TRBJ2-7 and the DNA end casts doubt on the J call. Germline V gives CDR1 DFQATT, CDR2 SNEGSKA (reference sequence). This CDR3 contains 13 residues. The CDR3 DNA reads as TGCAGTGCTAGAGAGGAGCCCGCCTACGAGCAGTACTTC. This sequence encodes CSAREEPAYEQYF.

Ten or more counts support this clonotype. V and J are TRBV2 and TRBJ2-1; unclear D gene. Germline V gene data show CDR1 as SNHLY and CDR2 as FYNNEI. CDR3 length: 13 amino acids. With 7 bases removed from V and 0 bases from J, the gap between germline ends came to 7 bases. The CDR3 DNA sequence: TGTGCCAGCACCGGCCGCTCCTACAATGAGCAGTTCTTC. Amino acids: CASTGRSYNEQFF.

With respect to this clonotype: This may stem from a read error, because a much larger clone lies one nucleotide away. The chain combines TRBV6-2 or TRBV6-3 with TRBJ2-1; 11 bases line up with TRBD1. The V and J ends lost 2 bases and 7 bases, in that order; junction bases with no gene match: 7. From germline, CDR1 is MNHEY and CDR2 SVGEGT. The CDR3 runs 16 residues. For the CDR3, the DNA is TGTGCCAGCAGTTACATCGGACAGGGGGCGAAGAATGAGCAGTTCTTC. Translation: CASSYIGQGAKNEQFF.

Points on this clonotype: Its ends do not fully match the called genes, so a read error is possible. The CDR3 region is CAGSYLAGDSDTQYF. CDR3 nucleotides: TGTGCCGGCAGCTACCTAGCGGGGGATTCAGATACGCAGTATTTT. The gene calls are TRBV7-9 and TRBJ2-3; 10 bases line up with TRBD2. The length of the CDR3 is 15 residues. Germline CDR1 is SEHNR and CDR2 is FQNEAQ (reference sequence).